This T cell receptor beta chain was obtained from a study of OX40 agonist ivuxolimab in advanced cancers. The repertoire was sequenced with immunoSEQ multiplex PCR; TCRdb's copy has only in-frame clones and lacks some. The table includes fewer than 85,000 clones, around 81% detected once. The source is an adult with an advanced solid tumor such as melanoma, head and neck, liver or kidney cancer. The input for sequencing was CD4+ or CD8+ T cells sorted from blood, taken in a trial of the OX40 agonist ivuxolimab.

CDR3 amino acids: CASSPNTAKGETQYF. As DNA, the CDR3 is TGTGCCAGCAGCCCAAATACTGCGAAGGGGGAGACCCAGTACTTC. The chain recombines TRBV7-3 with TRBJ2-5; TRBD1 might be the D (5 bases). CDR1 is SGHTA and CDR2 is FQGTGA in the germline V gene. Trimming pared 5 bases from V and 5 bases from J, leaving 18 bases between. CDR3 length equals 15 residues.